These 30 T cell receptor beta chains originate from one sample sequenced in a study of molecular identifiers for immune sequencing clone quantification. TCRdb called the PCR reads again in MiXCR, with one record for every CDR3 protein. The profile shows hundreds of thousands of distinct CDR3 sequences, around 25% of them singletons. The sequencing input was naive CD8+ T cells from blood, with Jurkat cell RNA spiked in. The subset here: FACS-sorted CD8+CD4-CCR7+CD45RA+ naive T cells. Receptors originate from a human donor in good health. Some libraries in this study had Jurkat cell RNA spiked in.

The table lists this clonotype with many counts. The chain carries TRBV13 and TRBJ1-4, with no clear D. The V end was cut by 0 bases, the J end by 8 bases, with 7 bases between. CDR3 length: 13 amino acids. Looked up from germline, CDR1 is PRHDT and CDR2 is FYEKMQ (reference sequence). The CDR3 coding sequence is TGTGCCAGCAGCTTAGGCCAAGGCGAAAAACTGTTTTTT. It translates to CASSLGQGEKLFF.

J is TRBJ1-5 and V is TRBV7-9; the D gene is possibly TRBD1 (5 bases). This CDR3 comprises 15 residues. Germline assignment: CDR1 SEHNR and CDR2 FQNEAQ (reference sequence). Trimming left V 5 bases short and J 2 bases short, with 13 bases between. The CDR3 loop is CASSPQGTGNQPQHF. The CDR3 DNA reads TGTGCCAGCAGCCCTCAGGGTACGGGCAATCAGCCCCAGCATTTT.

Notes on this clonotype: Being one base from a much bigger clone, this may be a read error. Without the conserved terminal phenylalanine or tryptophan, this CDR3 likely stems from a read error. V usage is TRBV4-1 and J usage is TRBJ1-2; D call uncertain. Trimming cost V 0 bases and J 0 bases, with 11 bases left between them. Germline lookup yields CDR1 MGHRA and CDR2 YSYEKL. CDR3 length equals 16 residues. CDR3 sequence (DNA): TGCGCCAGCAGCCAAGACCGCGGACTCCCTAACTATGGCTACACCCTC. This gives the protein CASSQDRGLPNYGYTL.

The chain employs TRBV27 and TRBJ2-1; 8 bases are shared with TRBD1. This CDR3 has 14 residues. The germline gives CDR1 MNHEY, CDR2 SMNVEV (reference sequence). The junction had 5 bases not matched to a gene; V was cut back by 2 bases and J by 8 bases. The CDR3 sequence: CASSLQGQADEQFF. The CDR3 region has the DNA TGTGCCAGCAGTTTACAGGGACAGGCGGATGAGCAGTTCTTC.

Notes on this clonotype: One base away lies a much larger clone, so this may be a sequencing read error. J is TRBJ1-1 and V is TRBV28, with D possibly TRBD1 on 5 matching bases. The CDR3 loop spans 14 amino acids. Germline V gives CDR1 MDHEN, CDR2 SYDVKM. The CDR3 DNA is TGTGCCGGCAGTTTGGGGCGGAAGAACACTGAAGCTTTCTTT. As protein: CAGSLGRKNTEAFF.

V gene TRBV29-1 combines with J gene TRBJ2-1; 9 bases map to TRBD2. V lost 5 bases and J lost 2; bases outside the gene matches: 10. Germline CDR1 is SQVTM and CDR2 is ANQGSEA. This CDR3 is built from 16 residues. The CDR3, as DNA: TGCAGCGTTCCGCGAAAAGAGCGGGAGGCCTACAATGAGCAGTTCTTC. Translated, it gives CSVPRKEREAYNEQFF.

In this sample, this clonotype turned up many times. This sequence joins TRBV28 and TRBJ1-1; maybe TRBD1 (5 bases). CDR1 and CDR2 (germline): MDHEN, SYDVKM. CDR3 size: 15 residues. Trimming left V 2 bases short and J 4 bases short, with 14 bases between. This CDR3 is CASSLLTAGSTEAFF. The CDR3, as DNA: TGTGCCAGCAGTTTACTGACAGCGGGAAGCACTGAAGCTTTCTTT.

The chain has TRBV6-5 and TRBJ2-7; 14 bases are shared with TRBD2. V lost 4 bases and J lost 6; bases outside the gene matches: 11. From germline, CDR1 is MNHEY and CDR2 SVGAGI. This CDR3 is 17 amino acids long. CDR3 DNA: TGTGCCAGCAGTTCCCTCCCCGGGACTAGCGGGAGCGGCGAGCAGTACTTC. It encodes CASSSLPGTSGSGEQYF.

The count of this clonotype is one. An end of the junction differs from the germline gene, which may be a read error. The chain employs TRBV30 and TRBJ1-5; possible D gene TRBD1, 6 bases. Germline CDR1 is GTSNPN and CDR2 is SVGIG (reference sequence). CDR3 length: 13 residues. The CDR3 spells CAWRGQSNRPQHF. Written as DNA, the CDR3 is TGTGCCTGGAGAGGACAGTCCAATCGGCCCCAGCATTTT.

This clonotype was detected only a few times. The chain recombines TRBV12-3 or TRBV12-4 with TRBJ2-5, with D perhaps matching TRBD1 or TRBD2 (5 bases each). CDR3 length equals 15 residues. Trimming pared 4 bases from V and 10 bases from J, leaving 22 bases between. The CDR3 loop is CASSSPGAARRSQYF. The CDR3 coding sequence is TGTGCCAGCAGTTCACCCGGGGCCGCTCGGAGGAGCCAGTACTTC.

CDR3 bases: TGCAGTGCTGAGCAGACAGGGTCTACGCAGTATTTT. It codes for CSAEQTGSTQYF. The chain is built from TRBV20-1 and TRBJ2-3; 7 bases match TRBD1. This CDR3 comprises 12 residues. Germline V lookup: CDR1 DFQATT, CDR2 SNEGSKA (reference sequence). Trimming removed 5 bases from V and 8 bases from J; junction bases left unmatched: 7.

This clonotype was recorded many times. The V gene is TRBV6-2 or TRBV6-3, the J gene TRBJ2-3; D not resolved. With 6 bases removed from V and 4 bases from J, the gap between germline ends came to 5 bases. Germline V gene sequence: CDR1 MNHEY, CDR2 SVGEGT. CDR3 length equals 11 residues. This CDR3 is CASRKSDTQYF. CDR3 DNA sequence: TGTGCCAGCAGAAAGTCAGATACGCAGTATTTT.

The V call is TRBV30, the J call TRBJ2-3; D possibly corresponds to TRBD2 (5 bases). Germline V gene lookup returns CDR1 GTSNPN and CDR2 SVGIG (reference sequence). V was shortened by 3 bases and J by 5 bases, with 12 bases between the two germline ends. CDR3 length equals 13 residues. The CDR3 nucleotides are TGTGCCTGGAGCCCCTCTCGGGGAGATACGCAGTATTTT. Residues: CAWSPSRGDTQYF.

Of note for this clonotype: A much larger clone differs from this one at a single base, so this may be a read error. This chain connects TRBV28 to TRBJ1-2; TRBD1 is a possible D gene (6 bases). The CDR3 consists of 14 residues. With 8 bases removed from V and 0 bases from J, the gap between germline ends came to 13 bases. Germline V gene lookup returns CDR1 MDHEN and CDR2 SYDVKM. Here the CDR3 reads CASGSDRTNYGYTF. The DNA of the CDR3 is TGTGCCAGCGGTTCGGACAGAACTAACTATGGCTACACCTTC.

This clonotype was counted between two and nine times. This chain joins TRBV20-1 and TRBJ2-5, with a weak D call TRBD2 (6 bases). Germline V gene sequence: CDR1 DFQATT, CDR2 SNEGSKA (reference sequence). The ends were cut back, 3 bases at V and 5 bases at J, with 19 bases in the middle. The CDR3 is made up of 15 amino acids. CDR3 nucleotides: TGCAGTGCTAGTGGAGGGGCTTTCGTTGGTGAGACCCAGTACTTC. As protein: CSASGGAFVGETQYF.

The V call is TRBV5-1, the J call TRBJ2-3; 11 nucleotides agree with TRBD1. The CDR3 sequence is 15 residues long. Germline trimming cut 4 bases from V and 4 bases from J; bases unmatched to any gene: 5. CDR1 is SGHRS, CDR2 YFSETQ, per germline. The DNA of the CDR3 is TGCGCCAGCAGCAGGACAGGGGGCAGGGCAGATACGCAGTATTTT. Translating gives CASSRTGGRADTQYF.

The gene calls are TRBV6-1 and TRBJ1-1; tentative D call: TRBD1 (6 bases). Germline V gene sequence: CDR1 MNHNS, CDR2 SASEGT. The CDR3 is 14 residues long. The V gene lost 4 bases and the J gene lost 3 bases, with 12 bases spanning the gap. The CDR3 DNA sequence: TGTGCCAGCAGTGCGGAGGGGGGGTACACTGAAGCTTTCTTT. This codes for CASSAEGGYTEAFF.

This clonotype came up many times. This rearrangement joins TRBV7-9 to TRBJ1-5; D unresolved. The ends were cut back, 4 bases at V and 2 bases at J, with 9 bases in the middle. The CDR3 extends over 14 amino acids. CDR1 and CDR2 (germline): SEHNR, FQNEAQ (reference sequence). The CDR3 bases are TGTGCCAGCAGCTCCTCCGGCGGCAATCAGCCCCAGCATTTT. Residues: CASSSSGGNQPQHF.

This clonotype was seen ten or more times. The chain uses TRBV20-1 and TRBJ2-5; no firm D call. This CDR3 spans 13 amino acids. V gave up 0 bases and J gave up 0 bases, with 5 bases separating them. Germline V gives CDR1 DFQATT, CDR2 SNEGSKA (reference sequence). The CDR3 DNA reads TGCAGTGCTAGAGACTGGAACCAAGAGACCCAGTACTTC. It specifies CSARDWNQETQYF.

This rearrangement joins TRBV28 to TRBJ2-7; D possibly corresponds to TRBD1 (6 bases). The CDR3 consists of 14 residues. The germline V gene has CDR1 MDHEN and CDR2 SYDVKM. Trimming stripped 8 bases from V and 7 bases from J, with 21 bases between. The CDR3 bases are TGTGCCAGCGGTTGGCGGACAGACCCTTGGGAGCAGTACTTC. This gives the protein CASGWRTDPWEQYF.

About this clonotype itself: One end of the junction does not line up with germline, which may come from a read error. This chain joins TRBV12-3 or TRBV12-4 and TRBJ2-3; the D gene is possibly TRBD2 (6 bases). The length of the CDR3 is 16 residues. This chain's CDR3 is CVSSWASGGVTDTQYF. The CDR3 DNA is TGTGTCAGCAGTTGGGCCTCAGGAGGGGTCACAGATACGCAGTATTTT.

This clonotype occurred many times. The V call is TRBV7-9, the J call TRBJ2-2; unclear D gene. Germline CDR1 is SEHNR and CDR2 is FQNEAQ (reference sequence). This CDR3 is 13 amino acids long. V lost 6 bases to trimming and J lost 3 bases, with 8 bases between them. CDR3 nucleotides: TGTGCCAGCAGACATCCCCACACCGGGGAGCTGTTTTTT. Its protein product is CASRHPHTGELFF.

V is TRBV11-2 and J is TRBJ2-1, with a tentative D call TRBD1 (6 bases). Trimming removed 5 bases from V and 6 bases from J, with 11 bases in between. The length of the CDR3 is 13 residues. From germline, CDR1 is SGHAT and CDR2 FQNNGV. The CDR3: CASSPAQGNEQFF. The CDR3 DNA sequence: TGTGCCAGCAGCCCCGCACAGGGCAATGAGCAGTTCTTC.

There are a few counts of this clonotype. The gene calls are TRBV12-3 or TRBV12-4 and TRBJ2-3; perhaps TRBD1 as D (5 bases). V was pared by 0 bases and J by 0 bases, with 13 bases between. The length of the CDR3 is 17 residues. The CDR3 sequence: CASSLAQGYGSTDTQYF. The CDR3 bases are TGTGCCAGCAGTTTAGCGCAGGGTTACGGGAGCACAGATACGCAGTATTTT.

This clonotype occurred a few times. One junction end does not reproduce the germline sequence, and a read error may be involved. This chain joins TRBV7-9 and TRBJ2-7; 11 bases line up with TRBD2. Germline lookup yields CDR1 SEHNR and CDR2 FQNEAQ (reference sequence). The CDR3 length is 18 residues. The CDR3 DNA sequence: TGCGCCAGCAGCTCGGGTTCGACTAGCGGGGTCCTCTCCTACGAGCAGTACTTC. This sequence encodes CASSSGSTSGVLSYEQYF.

This clonotype was seen only a few times. The rearrangement links TRBV5-8 to TRBJ2-7; 7 bases are a match to TRBD1. Germline CDR1 reads SGHTS; CDR2 reads YDEGEE. V dropped 1 base and J dropped 4; count of bases not matched to a gene: 8. The CDR3 has 15 amino acids. The CDR3 bases are TGTGCCAGCAGCTTGCAATTTGGACAGGAATACGAGCAGTACTTC. Amino acid sequence: CASSLQFGQEYEQYF.

V is TRBV11-2 and J is TRBJ2-1; D possibly corresponds to TRBD2 (5 bases). CDR3 size: 15 residues. Germline CDR1 SGHAT, CDR2 FQNNGV. V was cut by 1 base and J by 2 bases, with 9 bases left in between. CDR3 region: CASSLVERTYNEQFF. CDR3 coding DNA: TGTGCCAGCAGCTTAGTCGAGCGGACCTACAATGAGCAGTTCTTC.

Concerning this clonotype itself: A read error may be the cause here, since a much bigger clone is one base away. The V and J genes are TRBV11-2 and TRBJ2-1; D not resolved. Germline V lookup: CDR1 SGHAT, CDR2 FQNNGV. The CDR3 runs 11 residues. The CDR3 nucleotides read TGTGCCAGCAGCCACTACAATAAGCAGTTCTTC. Translated: CASSHYNKQFF.

At least ten counts were recorded for this clonotype. The chain couples TRBV28 to TRBJ2-3; 7 bases map to TRBD1. This CDR3 contains 15 residues. V was pared by 3 bases and J by 0 bases, with 3 bases of the junction left unmatched. The V gene's germline CDR1 is MDHEN and CDR2 SYDVKM. CDR3 DNA sequence: TGTGCCAGCAGTTTCGGGACAGAGAGCACAGATACGCAGTATTTT. This sequence encodes CASSFGTESTDTQYF.

This clonotype was observed a few times. A much larger clone sits a single nucleotide away, making a read error possible. The chain employs TRBV4-3 and TRBJ2-7; D is undetermined. The CDR3 contains 13 residues. Between the trimmed V and J ends, which lost 1 base and 6 bases, there was a span of 10 bases. The germline CDR1 and CDR2 sequences are LGHNA and YSLEER. The CDR3 nucleotides are TGCGCCAGCAGCCAAGGACCGCAATGCGAGCAGTACTTC. Amino acids: CASSQGPQCEQYF.